This T cell receptor beta chain was identified in a study of PD-L1 blockade in urothelial cancer. Per the germline V gene, CDR1 is SGHRS and CDR2 is YFSETQ. V shed 3 bases and J 1 base; nucleotides not matched to a gene: 6. This CDR3 spans 15 amino acids. TCRdb keeps only in-frame clones here, not all; method: immunoSEQ multiplex PCR. The table shows under 100,000 clones, with over 80% occurring only once. The clonotype originates from a man between 65 and 79 years old with urothelial cancer. This sequence joins TRBV5-1 and TRBJ1-1; 7 nucleotides match TRBD1. The sequencing used PBMCs, collected around atezolizumab (anti-PD-L1) treatment. The DNA of the CDR3 is TGCGCCAGCAGCTCGACTGGACAGGAGAACACTGAAGCTTTCTTT. Translated, it gives CASSSTGQENTEAFF.